These 28 T cell receptor beta chains share one sample of origin, sequenced in a study of OX40 agonist ivuxolimab in advanced cancers. Generated by immunoSEQ multiplex PCR, the TCRdb table keeps only in-frame clones and is missing some. This table holds roughly 45,000 clones, roughly 85% found once. The sequenced sample was CD4+ or CD8+ T cells sorted from blood, obtained in a trial of the OX40 agonist ivuxolimab. The receptors originated from an adult with an advanced solid tumor such as melanoma, head and neck, liver or kidney cancer.

This rearrangement joins TRBV19 to TRBJ1-5; maybe TRBD1 (6 bases). The CDR3 runs 13 residues. Deletions cut 10 bases from V and 7 bases from J, with 17 bases between. Germline-derived CDR1 and CDR2 are LNHDA and SQIVND (reference sequence). CDR3 amino acids: CATSTQGRQPQHF. The CDR3 coding sequence is TGTGCCACCTCCACTCAGGGGCGGCAGCCCCAGCATTTT.

The V call is TRBV9, the J call TRBJ1-1; 8 nucleotides line up with TRBD1. Unmatched junction bases numbered 1, after V lost 2 bases and J lost 1 base. The CDR3 spans 14 residues. Germline CDR1 reads SGDLS; CDR2 reads YYNGEE. The CDR3 sequence: CASSVGTGNTEAFF. CDR3 bases: TGTGCCAGCAGCGTGGGGACAGGGAACACTGAAGCTTTCTTT.

The chain employs TRBV9 and TRBJ1-4; 9 nucleotides align to TRBD1. V lost 4 bases, J lost 4 bases, and 11 bases stayed unmatched. CDR1 and CDR2 from the germline V gene are SGDLS and YYNGEE. This CDR3 comprises 17 residues. CDR3 residues: CASSNPGTGPFNEKLFF. The CDR3 region has the DNA TGTGCCAGCAGCAATCCCGGGACAGGGCCTTTTAATGAAAAACTGTTTTTT.

The gene calls are TRBV9 and TRBJ2-2; D call uncertain. Germline-derived CDR1 and CDR2 are SGDLS and YYNGEE. V lost 0 bases to trimming and J lost 7 bases, with 4 bases between them. The CDR3 totals 12 residues. CDR3 protein: CASSVVSGELFF. The CDR3 DNA reads as TGTGCCAGCAGCGTAGTGAGCGGGGAGCTGTTTTTT.

This rearrangement joins TRBV6-6 to TRBJ2-2, with 7 positions matching TRBD1. The CDR3 sequence is 16 residues long. Germline CDR1 and CDR2: MNHNY and SVGAGI (reference sequence). V dropped 5 bases and J dropped 0; count of bases not matched to a gene: 6. The CDR3 DNA is TGTGCCAGCAGTAGCACCGGGACAGCGAACACCGGGGAGCTGTTTTTT. Translation gives CASSSTGTANTGELFF.

The chain is built from TRBV7-6 and TRBJ1-1, with a weak D call TRBD1 (5 bases). Trimming shortened V by 0 bases and J by 0 bases, and 14 bases separated the two germline ends. The CDR3 spans 17 residues. Germline V gene data show CDR1 as SGHVS and CDR2 as FNYEAQ. In DNA, the CDR3 is TGTGCCAGCAGCTTAGCCCCGGAAGGGGCGTTGAACACTGAAGCTTTCTTT. Translating gives CASSLAPEGALNTEAFF.

This chain connects TRBV29-1 to TRBJ2-2; 10 bases line up with TRBD2. Looked up from germline, CDR1 is SQVTM and CDR2 is ANQGSEA. Trimming cost V 6 bases and J 1 base; bases outside gene matches: 8. The CDR3 is 16 residues long. CDR3 DNA: TGCAGCGTCGGCACGCCTAGCGGGGGGAACACCGGGGAGCTGTTTTTT. It encodes CSVGTPSGGNTGELFF.

The rearrangement links TRBV18 to TRBJ1-2; D remains unclear. The ends were cut back, 0 bases at V and 2 bases at J, with 7 bases in the middle. Germline assignment: CDR1 KGHSH and CDR2 LQKENI. The CDR3 is made up of 14 amino acids. For the CDR3, the DNA is TGTGCCAGCTCACCACCGGACGGCAACTATGGCTACACCTTC. Protein sequence: CASSPPDGNYGYTF.

The chain employs TRBV7-9 and TRBJ1-1, with TRBD1 matching 7 bases. Germline CDR1 SEHNR, CDR2 FQNEAQ (reference sequence). V shed 5 bases and J 5 bases; nucleotides not matched to a gene: 5. There are 13 residues in the CDR3. The CDR3 DNA sequence: TGTGCCAGCAGCAGACAGGGAGGGACTGAAGCTTTCTTT. This sequence encodes CASSRQGGTEAFF.

The CDR3 loop is CSVDRGDGHGYTF. The CDR3 DNA follows: TGCAGCGTTGACAGAGGGGACGGTCATGGCTACACCTTC. The J gene is TRBJ1-2, the V gene TRBV29-1, with D perhaps matching TRBD1 (5 bases). Germline lookup yields CDR1 SQVTM and CDR2 ANQGSEA. The germline V and J ends were trimmed by 3 bases and 6 bases, with 14 bases remaining between them. This CDR3 is built from 13 residues.

The CDR3 region has the DNA TGTGCCAGCAGCTTAGGGGGTATTAATAATTCACCCCTCCACTTT. Translation gives CASSLGGINNSPLHF. This chain uses TRBV7-9 with TRBJ1-6; no clear D gene. V lost 1 base, J lost 5 bases, and 9 bases lay in between. Per the germline V gene, CDR1 is SEHNR and CDR2 is FQNEAQ (reference sequence). The CDR3 sequence is 15 residues long.

The chain employs TRBV6-5 and TRBJ2-1; TRBD1 matches at 8 bases. Unmatched junction bases numbered 7, after V lost 5 bases and J lost 4 bases. CDR1 is MNHEY, CDR2 SVGAGI, per germline. The CDR3 contains 15 residues. CDR3 sequence (DNA): TGTGCCAGCAGTCCGGGACAGGACTATTACAATGAGCAGTTCTTC. Its translation is CASSPGQDYYNEQFF.

This rearrangement joins TRBV6-5 to TRBJ1-4; D is undetermined. The length of the CDR3 is 11 residues. Per germline, CDR1 MNHEY and CDR2 SVGAGI. The V end was cut by 5 bases, the J end by 13 bases, with 11 bases between. CDR3 sequence: CASSPGGGLFF. CDR3 nucleotide sequence: TGTGCCAGCAGTCCGGGCGGAGGACTGTTTTTT.

The V gene is TRBV25-1, the J gene TRBJ1-5; 8 bases fit TRBD1. In germline, CDR1 is MGHDK, CDR2 SYGVNS. CDR3 length equals 15 residues. V trimming: 1 base; J trimming: 3 bases; junction bases outside the gene matches: 2. The CDR3 sequence: CASSEWGQDNQPQHF. CDR3 nucleotides: TGTGCCAGCAGTGAATGGGGACAGGACAATCAGCCCCAGCATTTT.

The chain recombines TRBV4-1 with TRBJ1-3; 7 bases line up with TRBD1. Unmatched junction bases numbered 14, after V lost 3 bases and J lost 0 bases. This CDR3 comprises 19 residues. Germline V gene lookup returns CDR1 MGHRA and CDR2 YSYEKL. The CDR3 is CASSHTPMTGPSSGNTIYF. The CDR3 region has the DNA TGCGCCAGCAGCCACACGCCGATGACAGGGCCCTCCTCTGGAAACACCATATATTTT.

Worth noting for this clone: Other DNA variants within this sample encode the same CDR3. The rearrangement uses TRBV14 and TRBJ1-5; unclear D gene. V was clipped by 1 base and J by 4 bases, with 2 bases between them. Germline CDR1 reads SGHDN; CDR2 reads FVKESK. CDR3 size: 12 residues. The CDR3 nucleotides read TGTGCCAGCAGCCAAGGGAATCAGCCCCAGCATTTT. Protein: CASSQGNQPQHF.

This clone was recorded a few times. This chain links TRBV9 with TRBJ1-6; 7 bases map to TRBD1. V trimming: 3 bases; J trimming: 9 bases; junction bases outside the gene matches: 9. CDR1 is SGDLS, CDR2 YYNGEE, per germline. This CDR3 has 15 residues. CDR3 protein: CASSEETTGTSPLHF. The CDR3, as DNA: TGTGCCAGCAGCGAGGAGACGACAGGGACTTCACCCCTCCACTTT.

J is TRBJ2-5 and V is TRBV4-2; 9 bases map to TRBD1. The CDR3 length is 20 residues. Trimming took 0 bases from V and 1 from J; bases not matched to a gene: 15. The germline gives CDR1 LGHNA, CDR2 YNFKEQ. The CDR3: CASSQEVMGTGSPSQETQYF. The CDR3 DNA follows: TGTGCCAGCAGCCAAGAGGTCATGGGGACAGGGAGCCCTTCCCAAGAGACCCAGTACTTC.

This clone was seen only a few times. V is TRBV7-9 and J is TRBJ1-6; 9 nucleotides agree with TRBD1. V trimming: 5 bases; J trimming: 7 bases; junction bases outside the gene matches: 3. The CDR3 loop spans 14 amino acids. CDR1 is SEHNR and CDR2 is FQNEAQ in the germline V gene (reference sequence). The CDR3 loop is CASSTGQGNSPLHF. The CDR3 coding sequence is TGTGCCAGCAGCACCGGACAGGGGAATTCACCCCTCCACTTT. Based on the CDR3 plus reference TRBV7-9 and TRBJ1-6, the full variable domain is DTGVSQNPRHKITKRGQNVTFRCDPISEHNRLYWYRQTLGQGPEFLTYFQNEAQLEKSRLLSDRFSAERPKGSFSTLEIQRTEQGDSAMYLCASSTGQGNSPLHFGNGTRLTVT.

This clone was counted only a few times. This sequence joins TRBV9 and TRBJ1-4; 8 bases map to TRBD1. The germline gives CDR1 SGDLS, CDR2 YYNGEE. The CDR3 sequence is 22 residues long. V dropped 0 bases and J dropped 5; count of bases not matched to a gene: 24. DNA for the CDR3: TGTGCCAGCAGCGTAGATCGAGGGGAGGGGCGGACAGGGAGGTCCCTCAATGAAAAACTGTTTTTT. Its protein is CASSVDRGEGRTGRSLNEKLFF.

The chain carries TRBV29-1 and TRBJ2-4; 7 bases agree with TRBD1. The CDR3 consists of 13 residues. Germline V lookup: CDR1 SQVTM, CDR2 ANQGSEA. The junction had 5 bases not matched to a gene; V was cut back by 6 bases and J by 3 bases. In DNA, the CDR3 is TGCAGCGTCGGACAGGTTAACAAAAACATTCAGTACTTC. This encodes CSVGQVNKNIQYF.

The V call is TRBV4-3, the J call TRBJ2-7; TRBD2 might be the D (5 bases). Germline lookup yields CDR1 LGHNA and CDR2 YSLEER. There are 15 residues in the CDR3. Trimming removed 2 bases at V and 5 bases at J, with 16 bases between. The CDR3 loop reads CASSQYWRSEHEQYF. In nucleotides, the CDR3 is TGCGCCAGCAGCCAATATTGGAGGTCTGAGCACGAGCAGTACTTC.

This clone was detected only once. The chain combines TRBV29-1 with TRBJ2-2; no definite D call. V dropped 5 bases and J dropped 5 bases, with 9 bases sitting between them. Germline assignment: CDR1 SQVTM and CDR2 ANQGSEA. The CDR3 totals 12 residues. CDR3 bases: TGCAGCGTTAAGGACGAGACCGGGGAGCTGTTTTTT. It codes for CSVKDETGELFF.

CDR3: CASRLGLMPQHF. CDR3 sequence (DNA): TGTGCCAGCAGACTAGGACTCATGCCCCAGCATTTT. The chain joins TRBV28 to TRBJ1-5; D is unclear. Per germline, CDR1 MDHEN and CDR2 SYDVKM. The germline V and J ends were trimmed by 6 bases and 9 bases, with 12 bases remaining between them. The CDR3 covers 12 residues.

The chain has TRBV7-6 and TRBJ2-7, with unresolved D. Germline V gene data show CDR1 as SGHVS and CDR2 as FNYEAQ. The V end was cut by 4 bases, the J end by 2 bases, with 12 bases between. The CDR3 runs to 14 residues. CDR3 DNA: TGTGCCAGCAGCTCTTCGGCGGCCGCCTACGAGCAGTACTTC. Translation: CASSSSAAAYEQYF.

The V call is TRBV21-1, the J call TRBJ2-5. TRBV21-1 is reported as a pseudogene. CDR3 length equals 14 residues. CDR3 sequence: CASTLYRSQETQYF. The CDR3 DNA reads as TGTGCCAGCACGTTATATAGGTCCCAAGAGACCCAGTACTTC.

The genes are TRBV4-2 and TRBJ2-1; no reliable D call. The CDR3 totals 15 residues. The V gene lost 0 bases and the J gene lost 2 bases, with 8 bases spanning the gap. Germline loops: CDR1 LGHNA, CDR2 YNFKEQ. In nucleotides, the CDR3 is TGTGCCAGCAGCCAAGAGACCGCGACCTACAATGAGCAGTTCTTC. It encodes CASSQETATYNEQFF.

This clone has a handful of counts. The chain joins TRBV4-3 to TRBJ2-3; D is perhaps TRBD2 (5 bases). The ends were cut back, 1 base at V and 3 bases at J, with 14 bases in the middle. The CDR3 has 16 amino acids. Looked up from germline, CDR1 is LGHNA and CDR2 is YSLEER. The CDR3 nucleotides read TGCGCCAGCAGCCAAGTATCGGACTGGGGTACAGATACGCAGTATTTT. This sequence encodes CASSQVSDWGTDTQYF.